What follows is one T cell receptor beta chain and its context. This sample was taken from a study of blood T cell repertoires in COVID-19. The method was immunoSEQ multiplex PCR; TCRdb's version includes in-frame clones alone and lacks a portion of them. The repertoire includes about 59,000 clones, under 85% of them detected once, and 3.5% sits in the top ten. V gave up 0 bases and J gave up 6 bases, with 15 bases separating them. The CDR3 is made up of 15 amino acids. CDR1 and CDR2 (germline): MNHEY, SVGAGI. Sequenced: peripheral blood. The sequence was obtained from a woman aged 80 or over with acute or convalescent COVID-19. This chain links TRBV6-5 with TRBJ2-7; perhaps TRBD1 as D (6 bases). The CDR3 reads CASSYSKGDPAEQYF. The DNA for the CDR3 is TGTGCCAGCAGTTACTCGAAGGGGGATCCGGCCGAGCAGTACTTC.